The 26 T cell receptor beta chains in this list originate from one sample, sequenced in a study of control samples from healthy donors and cancer patients. The protocol was immunoSEQ multiplex PCR, while the TCRdb copy is restricted to in-frame clones and leaves out a portion. The sample has approximately 35,000 clones, approximately 93% seen once. The sequencing input was PBMCs. All receptors come from a man in his forties with colorectal cancer.

The chain is built from TRBV27 and TRBJ1-5; 8 bases fit TRBD1. This CDR3 comprises 14 residues. After removal of 5 bases from V and 3 bases from J, the junction contained 3 bases not matched to a gene. CDR1 and CDR2 (germline): MNHEY, SMNVEV (reference sequence). In DNA form, the CDR3 reads TGTGCCAGCAGTCAGACAGGGGACAATCAGCCCCAGCATTTT. Translation: CASSQTGDNQPQHF.

V gene TRBV15 combines with J gene TRBJ2-5; 16 nucleotides line up with TRBD2. V dropped 0 bases and J dropped 7; count of bases not matched to a gene: 14. The V gene's germline CDR1 is LNHNV and CDR2 YYDKDF (reference sequence). This CDR3 contains 20 residues. The CDR3 region is CATSRDLGGTSGGALVTQYF. CDR3 sequence (DNA): TGTGCCACCAGCAGAGATCTAGGAGGGACTAGCGGGGGGGCCCTAGTGACCCAGTACTTC.

The chain couples TRBV3-1 (or the pseudogene TRBV3-2) to TRBJ1-2, with TRBD1 identical over 10 bases. The CDR3 runs 18 residues. V lost 3 bases to trimming and J lost 0 bases; unmatched junction nucleotides: 10. The V gene's germline CDR1 is LGHDT and CDR2 YNNKEL (reference sequence). The CDR3 sequence is CASSHYRDRGIANYGYTF. The CDR3 DNA reads as TGTGCCAGCAGCCACTACCGGGACAGGGGAATTGCTAACTATGGCTACACCTTC.

The V and J genes are TRBV5-1 and TRBJ2-3; D not resolved. CDR3 length: 14 amino acids. V was shortened by 4 bases and J by 0 bases, with 9 bases between the two germline ends. Germline V CDR1 and CDR2: SGHRS, YFSETQ. The CDR3 here is CASSGRGSTDTQYF. The CDR3, as DNA: TGCGCCAGCAGCGGACGTGGGAGCACAGATACGCAGTATTTT.

The V and J genes are TRBV13 and TRBJ2-3; 8 bases agree with TRBD2. Germline assignment: CDR1 PRHDT and CDR2 FYEKMQ (reference sequence). V shed 2 bases, J shed 6 bases, and the junction held 7 bases outside the gene matches. The CDR3 totals 15 residues. CDR3: CASSLRGGRSDTQYF. In DNA form, the CDR3 reads TGTGCCAGCAGCTTACGGGGGGGCCGGTCTGATACGCAGTATTTT.

V is TRBV7-2 and J is TRBJ1-1, with TRBD1 identical over 7 bases. This CDR3 region has 16 residues. Germline V gene data show CDR1 as SGHTA and CDR2 as FQGNSA. Trimming removed 2 bases from V and 5 bases from J; junction bases left unmatched: 11. CDR3 sequence: CASSLKHRGIRTEAFF. The CDR3 region has the DNA TGTGCCAGCAGCTTAAAGCACAGGGGAATTCGGACTGAAGCTTTCTTT.

J is TRBJ2-2 and V is TRBV9, with 12 nucleotides matching TRBD2. With 3 bases clipped from V and 4 bases from J, the junction kept 4 bases outside the gene matches. CDR1 and CDR2 from the germline V gene are SGDLS and YYNGEE. There are 16 residues in the CDR3. The CDR3 reads CASSATSGGITGELFF. The DNA of the CDR3 is TGTGCCAGCAGCGCTACTAGCGGGGGGATCACCGGGGAGCTGTTTTTT.

The chain uses TRBV5-1 and TRBJ1-4; D possibly corresponds to TRBD1 (6 bases). Germline assignment: CDR1 SGHRS and CDR2 YFSETQ. V gave up 5 bases and J gave up 8 bases, with 13 bases separating them. The CDR3 runs to 13 residues. CDR3 residues: CASRRGSGEKLFF. CDR3 DNA: TGCGCCAGCAGGAGGGGGTCGGGCGAAAAACTGTTTTTT. The entire variable domain, with the rest obtained from reference TRBV5-1 and TRBJ1-4, is as follows: KAGVTQTPRYLIKTRGQQVTLSCSPISGHRSVSWYQQTPGQGLQFLFEYFSETQRNKGNFPGRFSGRQFSNSRSEMNVSTLELGDSALYLCASRRGSGEKLFFGSGTQLSVL.

The V and J genes are TRBV5-5 and TRBJ2-5, with no clear D. Trimming removed 2 bases at V and 6 bases at J, with 11 bases between. CDR1 and CDR2 from the germline V gene are SGHKS and YYEKEE (reference sequence). CDR3 length equals 13 residues. The DNA of the CDR3 is TGTGCCAGCAGCTTTGGAGCCTCGCAGACCCAGTACTTC. It is translated as CASSFGASQTQYF.

This sequence joins TRBV19 and TRBJ1-5; a weak D match, TRBD1 (5 bases). Deletions cut 5 bases from V and 7 bases from J, with 12 bases between. CDR1 is LNHDA, CDR2 SQIVND, per germline (reference sequence). This CDR3 is built from 13 residues. The chain's CDR3 is CASSGSGWQPQHF. The CDR3 DNA follows: TGTGCCAGTAGTGGGTCAGGGTGGCAGCCCCAGCATTTT.

This chain uses TRBV7-2 with TRBJ2-1, with D perhaps matching TRBD1 or TRBD2 (5 bases each). The CDR3 loop spans 13 amino acids. The V and J ends lost 3 bases and 8 bases respectively, with 11 bases between them. CDR1 is SGHTA, CDR2 FQGNSA, per germline. The CDR3, as DNA: TGTGCCAGCAGCTTGGCACGAGGGGATGAGCAGTTCTTC. Amino acids: CASSLARGDEQFF.

This chain connects TRBV5-5 to TRBJ1-6; D call uncertain. CDR3 length: 12 amino acids. V lost 4 bases to trimming and J lost 18 bases, with 17 bases between them. Germline loops: CDR1 SGHKS, CDR2 YYEKEE (reference sequence). This chain's CDR3 is CASSPNSGAPHF. In nucleotides, the CDR3 is TGTGCCAGCAGCCCGAATTCGGGAGCCCCCCACTTT.

V is TRBV2 and J is TRBJ1-5; tentatively, D is TRBD1 (6 bases). CDR1 and CDR2 from the germline V gene are SNHLY and FYNNEI. V dropped 6 bases and J dropped 4 bases, with 10 bases sitting between them. The CDR3 is 13 residues long. CDR3 sequence reads: CASSRQGNQPQHF. CDR3 nucleotides: TGTGCCAGCAGCCGGCAGGGGAATCAGCCCCAGCATTTT.

The J gene is TRBJ1-2, the V gene TRBV30; D is unresolved. CDR1 and CDR2 (germline): GTSNPN, SVGIG (reference sequence). Trimming pared 2 bases from V and 6 bases from J, leaving 16 bases between. This CDR3 is built from 14 residues. CDR3 sequence reads: CAWSSRTVPNGYTF. The CDR3, as DNA: TGTGCCTGGAGTTCACGGACGGTCCCAAATGGCTACACCTTC.

This rearrangement joins TRBV10-2 to TRBJ1-1; D gene uncertain. Germline V CDR1 and CDR2: WSHSY, SAAADI. The V end was cut by 6 bases, the J end by 0 bases, with 5 bases between. The CDR3 is made up of 12 amino acids. The CDR3 sequence is CASRGMNTEAFF. The CDR3, as DNA: TGCGCCAGCAGAGGAATGAACACTGAAGCTTTCTTT.

The rearrangement joins TRBV15 to TRBJ1-2; the match to TRBD1 covers 11 bases. Trimming removed 1 base from V and 12 bases from J; junction bases left unmatched: 4. CDR1 and CDR2 from the germline V gene are LNHNV and YYDKDF (reference sequence). The CDR3 contains 13 residues. The CDR3 nucleotides read TGTGCCACCAGCAGAGTTGGGACAGGGGGGAACACCTTC. Its translation is CATSRVGTGGNTF.

The gene calls are TRBV9 and TRBJ1-2; perhaps TRBD1 as D (5 bases). The CDR3 is made up of 12 amino acids. The V and J ends lost 4 bases and 8 bases respectively, with 12 bases between them. Germline V lookup: CDR1 SGDLS, CDR2 YYNGEE. The CDR3 coding sequence is TGTGCCAGCAGCCTAAGCGGGGGAGGCTACACCTTC. Its protein product is CASSLSGGGYTF.

The J gene is TRBJ1-2, the V gene TRBV18; D is uncertain. From germline, CDR1 is KGHSH and CDR2 LQKENI. V lost 3 bases, J lost 3 bases, and 8 bases lay in between. CDR3 length: 13 residues. CDR3 nucleotides: TGTGCCAGCTCACCTGCCGGGGACTATGGCTACACCTTC. Amino acid sequence: CASSPAGDYGYTF.

V and J are TRBV30 and TRBJ1-1, with 10 bases that match TRBD1. The germline V gene has CDR1 GTSNPN and CDR2 SVGIG (reference sequence). After removal of 4 bases from V and 3 bases from J, the junction contained 8 bases not matched to a gene. CDR3 length equals 15 residues. The CDR3 region has the DNA TGTGCCTGGACCCCGGGACAGGGGTGGGACACTGAAGCTTTCTTT. Its protein product is CAWTPGQGWDTEAFF.

The V and J genes are TRBV19 and TRBJ2-3, with 8 bases identical to TRBD1. CDR1 is LNHDA and CDR2 is SQIVND in the germline V gene (reference sequence). The V gene end was trimmed by 7 bases and the J gene end by 3 bases; junction bases not matched to a gene: 15. This CDR3 has 17 amino acids. The DNA for the CDR3 is TGTGCCAGTAATCCGGGACAGGATAGTCTACAGACAGATACGCAGTATTTT. It is translated as CASNPGQDSLQTDTQYF.

The chain carries TRBV11-2 and TRBJ2-5, with 8 bases matching TRBD2. CDR1 is SGHAT, CDR2 FQNNGV, per germline. This CDR3 contains 12 residues. J gave up 4 bases and V 5 bases, and 0 bases lay outside the gene matches. The CDR3 DNA follows: TGTGCCAGCAGCCTAGCGGGAGAGACCCAGTACTTC. It is translated as CASSLAGETQYF.

This rearrangement joins TRBV9 to TRBJ2-7; TRBD1 might be the D (5 bases). V lost 0 bases, J lost 3 bases, and 10 bases lay in between. Germline lookup yields CDR1 SGDLS and CDR2 YYNGEE. The CDR3 length is 14 residues. The CDR3 nucleotides read TGTGCCAGCAGCGTAGCTGCAGGGAACTACGAGCAGTACTTC. Encoded protein: CASSVAAGNYEQYF.

This chain connects TRBV5-6 to TRBJ2-4; D gene ambiguous. V was shortened by 4 bases and J by 0 bases, with 11 bases between the two germline ends. The germline V gene encodes CDR1 SGHDT and CDR2 YYEEEE. The CDR3 contains 15 residues. CDR3 nucleotide sequence: TGTGCCAGCAGCAGGGTGTCTGAAGCCAAAAACATTCAGTACTTC. Its protein is CASSRVSEAKNIQYF. Full variable domain (rest looked up from reference TRBV5-6 and TRBJ2-4): DAGVTQSPTHLIKTRGQQVTLRCSPKSGHDTVSWYQQALGQGPQFIFQYYEEEERQRGNFPDRFSGHQFPNYSSELNVNALLLGDSALYLCASSRVSEAKNIQYFGAGTRLSVL.

J is TRBJ2-7 and V is TRBV27, with D possibly matching TRBD1 (5 bases). Germline values: CDR1 MNHEY, CDR2 SMNVEV (reference sequence). The CDR3 has 14 amino acids. The V end was cut by 2 bases, the J end by 2 bases, with 10 bases between. CDR3 nucleotide sequence: TGTGCCAGCAGTTTAGTTCCAGGGACCTACGAGCAGTACTTC. It yields the protein CASSLVPGTYEQYF.

The rearrangement links TRBV6-5 to TRBJ2-7, with a possible D match to TRBD1 (5 bases). V was pared by 11 bases and J by 6 bases, with 17 bases between. Germline CDR1 is MNHEY and CDR2 is SVGAGI. The CDR3 sequence is 12 residues long. The chain's CDR3 is CAGQRQGCEQYF. CDR3 DNA: TGTGCCGGCCAAAGGCAGGGTTGCGAGCAGTACTTC.

The rearrangement joins TRBV19 to TRBJ2-6; 11 bases are shared with TRBD1. J gave up 2 bases and V 6 bases, and 6 bases lay outside the gene matches. The CDR3 runs to 17 residues. The germline V gene has CDR1 LNHDA and CDR2 SQIVND (reference sequence). CDR3 amino acids: CASREDRGQTGANVLTF. The CDR3 DNA reads as TGTGCCAGTAGAGAGGACAGGGGGCAGACTGGGGCCAACGTCCTGACTTTC. Full variable domain (missing parts from reference TRBV19 and TRBJ2-6): DGGITQSPKYLFRKEGQNVTLSCEQNLNHDAMYWYRQDPGQGLRLIYYSQIVNDFQKGDIAEGYSVSREKKESFPLTVTSAQKNPTAFYLCASREDRGQTGANVLTFGAGSRLTVL.